These 20 T cell receptor beta chains were sequenced from one sample in a study of blood T cell repertoires in COVID-19. Clones were sequenced by immunoSEQ multiplex PCR, and TCRdb holds only the in-frame ones, with some missing. The top ten hold 3.6% of the sample, which has about 250,000 clones, roughly 80% seen once. The material sequenced was PBMCs or T cells enriched from blood (not recorded which). These receptors were obtained from a woman aged 40-49 years who had been exposed to COVID-19.

This clone was found a few times. V and J are TRBV5-8 and TRBJ2-5, with 11 bases matching TRBD2. The ends lost 3 bases at V and 1 base at J; junction bases unmatched: 5. Looked up from germline, CDR1 is SGHTS and CDR2 is YDEGEE. The CDR3 covers 16 residues. CDR3 sequence: CASSSGLAGLQETQYF. The CDR3 nucleotides are TGTGCCAGCAGCTCAGGACTAGCGGGCCTCCAAGAGACCCAGTACTTC. Based on the CDR3 plus reference TRBV5-8 and TRBJ2-5, the full variable domain is EAGVTQSPTHLIKTRGQQATLRCSPISGHTSVYWYQQALGLGLQFLLWYDEGEERNRGNFPPRFSGRQFPNYSSELNVNALELEDSALYLCASSSGLAGLQETQYFGPGTRLLVL.

The chain employs TRBV3-1 (or the pseudogene TRBV3-2) and TRBJ1-6; 10 positions agree with TRBD1. Trimming took 2 bases from V and 9 from J; bases not matched to a gene: 16. Germline CDR1 LGHDT, CDR2 YNNKEL (reference sequence). This CDR3 comprises 19 residues. The CDR3 DNA reads TGTGCCAGCAGCCAAACCCTCAGACCGGGACAGGGGAGAGGTTCACCCCTCCACTTT. It translates to CASSQTLRPGQGRGSPLHF.

This clone was recorded a few times. The CDR3 DNA sequence: TGCGCCAGCAGCATCCAGACAGGCCCAAATGAAAAACTGTTTTTT. Translating gives CASSIQTGPNEKLFF. V and J are TRBV5-1 and TRBJ1-4, with D tentatively TRBD1 (6 bases). The ends were cut back, 4 bases at V and 5 bases at J, with 15 bases in the middle. The CDR3 contains 15 residues. The germline gives CDR1 SGHRS, CDR2 YFSETQ.

The chain combines TRBV27 with TRBJ2-1; TRBD2 agrees at 14 bases. The CDR3 sequence is 16 residues long. After removal of 6 bases from V and 3 bases from J, the junction contained 4 bases not matched to a gene. Germline V gene sequence: CDR1 MNHEY, CDR2 SMNVEV (reference sequence). The CDR3 sequence: CASRGLAGALYNEQFF. The DNA for the CDR3 is TGTGCCAGCAGGGGACTAGCGGGGGCCCTCTACAATGAGCAGTTCTTC.

The gene calls are TRBV30 and TRBJ2-7; D might be TRBD1 (5 bases). This CDR3 region has 15 residues. V lost 2 bases and J 0 bases, leaving 14 bases between the germline ends. Germline V gene data show CDR1 as GTSNPN and CDR2 as SVGIG (reference sequence). The CDR3 nucleotides are TGTGCCTGGAGTCACAGGAGTTTTATCTCCTACGAGCAGTACTTC. This gives the protein CAWSHRSFISYEQYF.

This clone has more than one count but fewer than ten. This chain uses TRBV28 with TRBJ2-1, with D maybe TRBD2 (6 bases). The germline CDR1 and CDR2 sequences are MDHEN and SYDVKM. The germline V and J ends were trimmed by 2 bases and 8 bases, with 28 bases remaining between them. This CDR3 comprises 19 residues. The CDR3: CASSLRAGRKGTDLHEQFF. As DNA, the CDR3 is TGTGCCAGCAGTTTACGGGCGGGGCGAAAGGGGACCGACCTCCATGAGCAGTTCTTC.

This clone was found a few times. V usage is TRBV28 and J usage is TRBJ2-7; 9 bases agree with TRBD1. Germline V gives CDR1 MDHEN, CDR2 SYDVKM. CDR3 size: 16 residues. V lost 5 bases to trimming and J lost 2 bases; unmatched junction nucleotides: 10. CDR3 DNA: TGTGCCAGCAGTAAACCCCTGGGACAGGGCACCTACGAGCAGTACTTC. It encodes CASSKPLGQGTYEQYF. Full variable domain (outside the CDR3, taken from reference TRBV28 and TRBJ2-7): DVKVTQSSRYLVKRTGEKVFLECVQDMDHENMFWYRQDPGLGLRLIYFSYDVKMKEKGDIPEGYSVSREKKERFSLILESASTNQTSMYLCASSKPLGQGTYEQYFGPGTRLTVT.

The rearrangement links TRBV18 to TRBJ1-4, with TRBD1 matching over 8 bases. The germline CDR1 and CDR2 sequences are KGHSH and LQKENI. The CDR3 is 17 amino acids. V dropped 3 bases and J dropped 12; count of bases not matched to a gene: 18. CDR3 residues: CASSPQEGRAGGLELFF. The CDR3 DNA sequence: TGTGCCAGCTCACCCCAAGAAGGGCGGGCAGGGGGCTTGGAACTGTTTTTT.

The chain uses TRBV7-2 and TRBJ2-5; TRBD2 matches 13 bases. CDR3 length equals 16 residues. The V gene's germline CDR1 is SGHTA and CDR2 FQGNSA. V lost 5 bases to trimming and J lost 1 base; unmatched junction nucleotides: 4. CDR3 sequence reads: CASSRTSGGVQETQYF. For the CDR3, the DNA is TGTGCCAGCAGCCGGACTAGCGGGGGAGTCCAAGAGACCCAGTACTTC.

The rearrangement joins TRBV9 to TRBJ2-5, with a weak D call TRBD2 (7 bases). The CDR3 loop spans 18 amino acids. Germline V gene data show CDR1 as SGDLS and CDR2 as YYNGEE. V was shortened by 4 bases and J by 0 bases, with 22 bases between the two germline ends. The CDR3, as DNA: TGTGCCAGCAGCCTAAGGGGGAGGGGTGGCGGGTACCAAGAGACCCAGTACTTC. It yields the protein CASSLRGRGGGYQETQYF. Full variable domain (remainder filled in from reference TRBV9 and TRBJ2-5): DSGVTQTPKHLITATGQRVTLRCSPRSGDLSVYWYQQSLDQGLQFLIQYYNGEERAKGNILERFSAQQFPDLHSELNLSSLELGDSALYFCASSLRGRGGGYQETQYFGPGTRLLVL.

The rearrangement uses TRBV14 and TRBJ2-7; 9 bases align to TRBD1. Germline-derived CDR1 and CDR2 are SGHDN and FVKESK. The CDR3 has 15 residues. Trimming at V came to 3 bases and at J to 6 bases, leaving 9 bases not matched to a gene. The CDR3 reads CASSQRQGVRAEQYF. The CDR3 DNA follows: TGTGCCAGCAGCCAGAGACAGGGGGTAAGGGCCGAGCAGTACTTC.

Written as DNA, the CDR3 is TGTGCCAGCAGCTCCGACAGTAACACCATATATTTT. This sequence encodes CASSSDSNTIYF. V usage is TRBV11-3 and J usage is TRBJ1-3; the D gene is possibly TRBD1 (5 bases). Germline CDR1 is SGHNT and CDR2 is YENEEA. Between the trimmed V and J ends, which lost 4 bases and 7 bases, there was a span of 8 bases. CDR3 length: 12 amino acids.

The V and J genes are TRBV7-9 and TRBJ2-7; 7 bases align to TRBD2. The CDR3 has 12 amino acids. V gave up 11 bases and J gave up 5 bases; unmatched junction bases: 9. CDR1 is SEHNR and CDR2 is FQNEAQ in the germline V gene (reference sequence). Here the CDR3 DNA reads TGTGCCGGCCGTGGCGGGAGTAACGAGCAGTACTTC. Amino acids: CAGRGGSNEQYF.

This clone appeared a few times. This chain connects TRBV28 to TRBJ2-3, with 9 bases that match TRBD2. Germline loops: CDR1 MDHEN, CDR2 SYDVKM. This CDR3 spans 16 amino acids. Trimming took 6 bases from V and 1 from J; bases not matched to a gene: 8. Here the CDR3 reads CASRTPKRGGTDTQYF. In DNA form, the CDR3 reads TGTGCCAGCAGAACCCCCAAGCGGGGGGGCACAGATACGCAGTATTTT.

V usage is TRBV20-1 and J usage is TRBJ1-5; D is perhaps TRBD1 (5 bases). CDR3 length: 16 residues. V was cut by 3 bases and J by 3 bases, with 18 bases left in between. Germline-derived CDR1 and CDR2 are DFQATT and SNEGSKA (reference sequence). The CDR3 is CSASIGGAGTNQPQHF. The CDR3 coding sequence is TGCAGTGCTAGTATTGGAGGGGCAGGGACCAATCAGCCCCAGCATTTT.

Concerning this clone: Other DNA sequences in the sample encode the same CDR3. The genes are TRBV2 and TRBJ1-5; possible D gene TRBD1, 6 bases. CDR3 length equals 13 residues. The germline V gene has CDR1 SNHLY and CDR2 FYNNEI. The V end lost 4 bases, the J end lost 2 bases, and 6 bases lay between the germline ends. The CDR3 DNA is TGTGCCAGCAGTGGACAGGGCAATCAGCCCCAGCATTTT. Its protein product is CASSGQGNQPQHF.

There are a few counts of this clone. This sequence joins TRBV27 and TRBJ1-2; perhaps TRBD1 as D (6 bases). V shed 5 bases and J shed 8 bases, with 21 bases lying between them. CDR3 length equals 15 residues. Germline assignment: CDR1 MNHEY and CDR2 SMNVEV (reference sequence). In DNA form, the CDR3 reads TGTGCCAGCAGTCGGTCGTCGGGGGGGCCGGGGGGCTACACCTTC. Protein sequence: CASSRSSGGPGGYTF.

The chain uses TRBV7-2 and TRBJ1-4, with D tentatively TRBD1 (5 bases). V was trimmed by 3 bases and J by 0 bases, leaving 8 bases between them. The CDR3 totals 15 residues. The germline V gene has CDR1 SGHTA and CDR2 FQGNSA. The CDR3 here is CASSLTDATNEKLFF. CDR3 in DNA: TGTGCCAGCAGCTTGACAGATGCAACTAATGAAAAACTGTTTTTT. The whole variable domain, remainder taken from reference TRBV7-2 and TRBJ1-4, is GAGVSQSPSNKVTEKGKDVELRCDPISGHTALYWYRQSLGQGLEFLIYFQGNSAPDKSGLPSDRFSAERTGGSVSTLTIQRTQQEDSAVYLCASSLTDATNEKLFFGSGTQLSVL.

In regard to this clone: One junction end disagrees with the germline gene, perhaps due to a read error. The rearrangement links TRBV7-7 to TRBJ2-5; 7 nucleotides agree with TRBD2. The CDR3 is 15 amino acids. CDR1 is SSHAT, CDR2 FNYEAQ, per germline (reference sequence). CDR3 sequence: CASSRSGTNQETQYF. The CDR3 bases are TGTGCTAGCAGTCGGAGCGGGACTAACCAAGAGACCCAGTACTTC.

The chain recombines TRBV2 with TRBJ1-2; possible D gene TRBD1, 5 bases. Per germline, CDR1 SNHLY and CDR2 FYNNEI. V was trimmed by 2 bases and J by 4 bases, leaving 8 bases between them. CDR3 length: 13 amino acids. The CDR3 here is CASSENRLYGYTF. Here the CDR3 DNA reads TGTGCCAGCAGTGAAAACAGGCTCTATGGCTACACCTTC.